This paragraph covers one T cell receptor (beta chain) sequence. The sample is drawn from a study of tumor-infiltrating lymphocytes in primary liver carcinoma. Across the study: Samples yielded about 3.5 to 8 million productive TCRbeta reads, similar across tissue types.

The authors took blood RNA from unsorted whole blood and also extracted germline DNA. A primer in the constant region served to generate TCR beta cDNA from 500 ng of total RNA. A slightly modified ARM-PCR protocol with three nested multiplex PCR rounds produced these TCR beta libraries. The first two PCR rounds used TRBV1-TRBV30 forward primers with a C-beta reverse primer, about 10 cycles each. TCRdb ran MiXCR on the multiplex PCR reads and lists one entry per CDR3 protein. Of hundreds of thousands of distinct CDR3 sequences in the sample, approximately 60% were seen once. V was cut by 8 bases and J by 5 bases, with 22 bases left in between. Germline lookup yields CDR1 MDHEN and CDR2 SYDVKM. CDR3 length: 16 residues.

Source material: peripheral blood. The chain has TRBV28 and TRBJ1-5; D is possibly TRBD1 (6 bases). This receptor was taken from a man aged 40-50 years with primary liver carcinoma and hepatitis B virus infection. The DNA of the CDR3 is TGTGCCAGCCGATACGAGGGGGGGTCAGTCTATCAGCCCCAGCATTTT. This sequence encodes CASRYEGGSVYQPQHF.